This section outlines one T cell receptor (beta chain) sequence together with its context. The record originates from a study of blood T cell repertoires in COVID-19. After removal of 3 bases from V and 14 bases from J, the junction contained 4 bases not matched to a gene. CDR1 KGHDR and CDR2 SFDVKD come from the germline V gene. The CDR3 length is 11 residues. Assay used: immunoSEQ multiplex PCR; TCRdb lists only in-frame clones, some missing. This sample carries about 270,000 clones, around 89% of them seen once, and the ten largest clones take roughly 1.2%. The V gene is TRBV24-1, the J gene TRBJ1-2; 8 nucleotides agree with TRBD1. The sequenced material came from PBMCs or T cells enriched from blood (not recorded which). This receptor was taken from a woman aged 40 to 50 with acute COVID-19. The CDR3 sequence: CATSDHRGITF. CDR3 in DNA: TGTGCCACCAGTGATCACAGGGGGATAACCTTC.